This entry lists 2 T cell receptor beta chains sequenced from one sample in a study of blood T cell repertoires in COVID-19. Libraries were prepared by immunoSEQ multiplex PCR; TCRdb keeps only in-frame clonotypes and omits some of them. The profile shows under 300,000 clones, about four fifths of them singletons. Sequencing was carried out using peripheral blood. The receptors here all came from a man aged 30-40 years who had recovered from COVID-19.

V gene TRBV7-8 combines with J gene TRBJ1-6; 9 positions match TRBD1. The CDR3 is made up of 14 amino acids. V dropped 6 bases and J dropped 9; count of bases not matched to a gene: 6. Germline-derived CDR1 and CDR2 are SGHVS and FQNEAQ. The CDR3 spells CASSLEDRGSPLHF. The CDR3 coding sequence is TGTGCCAGCAGTCTGGAGGACAGGGGTTCACCCCTCCACTTT.

V usage is TRBV7-2 and J usage is TRBJ1-4; 7 nucleotides match TRBD1. Germline lookup yields CDR1 SGHTA and CDR2 FQGNSA. The CDR3 has 15 residues. Trimming cost V 5 bases and J 7 bases; bases outside gene matches: 10. This CDR3 reads CASSLNRGVSEKLFF. The CDR3 DNA is TGTGCCAGCAGCCTAAACAGGGGAGTGAGTGAAAAACTGTTTTTT.